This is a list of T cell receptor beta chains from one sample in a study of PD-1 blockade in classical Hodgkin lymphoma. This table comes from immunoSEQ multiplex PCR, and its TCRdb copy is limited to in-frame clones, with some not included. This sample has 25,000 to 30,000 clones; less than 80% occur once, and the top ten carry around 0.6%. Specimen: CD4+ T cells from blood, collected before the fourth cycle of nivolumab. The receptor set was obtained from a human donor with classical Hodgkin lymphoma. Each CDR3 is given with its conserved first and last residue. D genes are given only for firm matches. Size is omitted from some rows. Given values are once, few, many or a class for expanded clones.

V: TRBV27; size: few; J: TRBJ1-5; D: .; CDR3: CASSSDLGGNQPQHF; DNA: TGTGCCAGCAGTTCTGATCTTGGGGGCAATCAGCCCCAGCATTTT
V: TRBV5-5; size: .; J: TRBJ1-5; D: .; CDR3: CASSLGLTNQPQHF; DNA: TGTGCCAGCAGCTTGGGACTGACCAATCAGCCCCAGCATTTT
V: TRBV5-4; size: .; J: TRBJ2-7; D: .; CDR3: CASNYAGVHEQYF; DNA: TGTGCCAGCAACTATGCTGGGGTCCACGAGCAGTACTTC
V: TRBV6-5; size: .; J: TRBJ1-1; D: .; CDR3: CASSDRRKVAFF; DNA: TGTGCCAGCAGTGACCGCCGAAAGGTAGCTTTCTTT
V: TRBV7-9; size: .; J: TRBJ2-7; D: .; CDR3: CASSTSYEQYF; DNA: TGTGCCAGCAGCACCTCCTACGAGCAGTACTTC
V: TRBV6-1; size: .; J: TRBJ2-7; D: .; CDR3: CASSEQPEHSYEQYF; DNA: TGTGCCAGCAGTGAACAACCAGAACACTCCTACGAGCAGTACTTC
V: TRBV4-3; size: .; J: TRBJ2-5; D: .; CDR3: CASSLRFGRGETQYF; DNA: TGCGCCAGCAGCCTCAGGTTCGGTCGGGGGGAGACCCAGTACTTC
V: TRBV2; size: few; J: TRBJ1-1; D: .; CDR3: CASSEDTNTEAFF; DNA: TGTGCCAGCAGTGAGGACACTAACACTGAAGCTTTCTTT
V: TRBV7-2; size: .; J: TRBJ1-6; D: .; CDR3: CASSLEVYNSPLHF; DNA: TGTGCCAGCAGCTTAGAAGTCTATAATTCACCCCTCCACTTT
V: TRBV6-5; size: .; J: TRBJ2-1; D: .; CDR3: CASSPLASADEQFF; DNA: TGTGCCAGCAGTCCCCTAGCATCCGCCGATGAGCAGTTCTTC
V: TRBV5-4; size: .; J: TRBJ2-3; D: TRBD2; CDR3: CASSRGSGGVSDTQYF; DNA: TGTGCCAGCAGCCGCGGTAGCGGGGGGGTGTCAGATACGCAGTATTTT
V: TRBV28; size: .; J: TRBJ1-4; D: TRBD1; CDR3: CASSLWTGVLGAVKLFF; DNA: TGTGCCAGCAGTTTGTGGACAGGGGTCCTGGGAGCGGTAAAACTGTTTTTT
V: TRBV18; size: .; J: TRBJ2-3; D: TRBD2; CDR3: CASSPRSGTKLTDTQYF; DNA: TGTGCCAGCTCACCACGTAGCGGGACGAAACTCACAGATACGCAGTATTTT
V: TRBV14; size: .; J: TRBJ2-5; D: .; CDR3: CASSHIRGEQETQYF; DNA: TGTGCCAGCAGCCATATCCGGGGTGAACAAGAGACCCAGTACTTC
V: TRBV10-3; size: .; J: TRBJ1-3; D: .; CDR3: CAISEYTRLTSGNTIYF; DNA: TGTGCCATCAGTGAGTATACTCGACTGACCTCTGGAAACACCATATATTTT
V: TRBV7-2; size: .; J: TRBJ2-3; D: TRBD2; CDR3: CASSLGVLAGATDTQYF; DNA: TGTGCCAGCAGCTTAGGAGTGCTAGCGGGAGCAACAGATACGCAGTATTTT
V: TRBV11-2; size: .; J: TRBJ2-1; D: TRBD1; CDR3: CASSFNRGGYNEQFF; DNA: TGTGCCAGCAGCTTCAACAGGGGTGGGTACAATGAGCAGTTCTTC
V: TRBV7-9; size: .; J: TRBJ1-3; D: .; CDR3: CASSLMANPRDTIYF; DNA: TGTGCCAGCAGCTTAATGGCCAACCCCCGAGACACCATATATTTT
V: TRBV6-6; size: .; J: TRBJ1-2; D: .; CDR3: CASSRSANYGYTF; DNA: TGTGCCAGCAGCCGTAGTGCTAACTATGGCTACACCTTC
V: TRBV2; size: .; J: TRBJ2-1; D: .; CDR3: CASSAMAASYNEQFF; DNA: TGTGCCAGCAGTGCCATGGCGGCCTCCTACAATGAGCAGTTCTTC
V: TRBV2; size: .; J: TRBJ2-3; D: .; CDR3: CASRAGVPSTDTQYF; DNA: TGTGCCAGCAGGGCAGGGGTTCCTAGCACAGATACGCAGTATTTT
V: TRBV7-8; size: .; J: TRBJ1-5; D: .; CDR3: CASSPRTQTWPQHF; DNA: TGTGCCAGCAGCCCTAGGACTCAAACATGGCCCCAGCATTTT
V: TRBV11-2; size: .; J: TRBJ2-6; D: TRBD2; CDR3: CASSFSGGAVTSGANVLTF; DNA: TGTGCCAGCAGCTTTTCCGGGGGGGCTGTCACCTCTGGGGCCAACGTCCTGACTTTC
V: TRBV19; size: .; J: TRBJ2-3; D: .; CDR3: CASSIFRETDTQYF; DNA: TGTGCCAGTAGTATTTTCAGGGAGACAGATACGCAGTATTTT
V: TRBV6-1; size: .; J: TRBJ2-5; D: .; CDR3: CASILTREQETQYF; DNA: TGTGCCAGCATCCTAACGAGAGAACAAGAGACCCAGTACTTC
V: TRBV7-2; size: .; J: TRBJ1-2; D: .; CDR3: CASSPDRNYGYTF; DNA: TGTGCCAGCAGCCCCGACAGGAACTATGGCTACACCTTC
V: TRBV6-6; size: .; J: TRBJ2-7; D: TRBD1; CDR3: CASSQTGGNEQYF; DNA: TGTGCCAGCAGTCAAACAGGGGGCAACGAGCAGTACTTC
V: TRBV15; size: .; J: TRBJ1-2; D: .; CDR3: CATSRFPTVNYGYTF; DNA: TGTGCCACCAGCAGATTTCCGACAGTGAACTATGGCTACACCTTC
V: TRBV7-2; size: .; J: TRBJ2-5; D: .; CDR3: CASSRQGGETQYF; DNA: TGTGCCAGCAGCAGGCAGGGGGGGGAGACCCAGTACTTC
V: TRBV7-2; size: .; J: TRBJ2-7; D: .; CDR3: CASSWLRGVAYEQYF; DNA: TGTGCCAGCAGCTGGCTGCGGGGAGTGGCCTACGAGCAGTACTTC
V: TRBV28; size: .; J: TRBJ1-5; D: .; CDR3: CASTGVQRVNQPQHF; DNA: TGTGCCAGCACCGGAGTTCAGAGGGTAAATCAGCCCCAGCATTTT
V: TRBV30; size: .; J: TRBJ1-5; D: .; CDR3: CAWSVQGNQPQHF; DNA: TGTGCCTGGAGTGTCCAGGGAAATCAGCCCCAGCATTTT
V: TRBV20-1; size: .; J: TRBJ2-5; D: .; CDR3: CSARGGETQYF; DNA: TGCAGTGCTAGAGGAGGGGAGACCCAGTACTTC
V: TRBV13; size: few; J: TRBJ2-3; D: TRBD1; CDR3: CASSSTPDRVGDTQYF; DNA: TGTGCCAGCAGCTCCACCCCTGACAGGGTGGGGGATACGCAGTATTTT
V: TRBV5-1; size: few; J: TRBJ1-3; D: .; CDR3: CASSLAGYSGNTIYF; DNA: TGCGCCAGCAGCTTGGCAGGCTACTCTGGAAACACCATATATTTT
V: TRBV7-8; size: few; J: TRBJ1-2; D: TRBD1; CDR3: CASSFKDRGYGYTF; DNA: TGTGCCAGCAGCTTCAAGGACAGGGGATATGGCTACACCTTC
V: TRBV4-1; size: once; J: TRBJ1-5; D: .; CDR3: CASSPGGGSLNSNQPQHF; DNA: TGCGCCAGCAGCCCTGGGGGGGGCAGCCTAAATAGCAATCAGCCCCAGCATTTT
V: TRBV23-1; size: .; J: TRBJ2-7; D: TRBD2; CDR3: CASRTPGLAGQYEQYF; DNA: TGCGCCAGCAGGACCCCGGGACTAGCGGGACAGTACGAGCAGTACTTC
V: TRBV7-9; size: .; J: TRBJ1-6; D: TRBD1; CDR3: CASSFQGASPLHF; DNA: TGTGCCAGCAGCTTCCAGGGGGCTTCACCCCTCCACTTT
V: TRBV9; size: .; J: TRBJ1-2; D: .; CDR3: CASSPRTFYGYTF; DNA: TGTGCCAGCAGCCCCCGGACCTTCTATGGCTACACCTTC
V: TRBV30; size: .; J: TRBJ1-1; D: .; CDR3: CAWSVLTTRNTEAFF; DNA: TGTGCCTGGAGTGTCCTTACTACACGAAACACTGAAGCTTTCTTT
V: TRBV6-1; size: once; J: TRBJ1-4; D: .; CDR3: CASSQGWANEKLFF; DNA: TGTGCCAGCAGTCAGGGGTGGGCTAATGAAAAACTGTTTTTT
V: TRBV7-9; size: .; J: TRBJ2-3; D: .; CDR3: CASSGLDTQYF; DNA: TGTGCCAGCAGTGGGTTAGATACGCAGTATTTT
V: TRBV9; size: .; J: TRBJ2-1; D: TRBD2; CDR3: CASSITSGSYNEQFF; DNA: TGTGCCAGCAGCATAACTAGCGGGAGCTACAATGAGCAGTTCTTC
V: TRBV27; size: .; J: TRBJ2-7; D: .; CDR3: CHRADYEQYF; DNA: TGTCACAGAGCGGACTACGAGCAGTACTTC
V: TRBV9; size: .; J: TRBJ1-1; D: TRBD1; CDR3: CASSVGQGAGLAEAFF; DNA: TGTGCCAGCAGCGTAGGACAGGGGGCAGGGCTCGCTGAAGCTTTCTTT
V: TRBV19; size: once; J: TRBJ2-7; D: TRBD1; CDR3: CASSITGQTYEQYF; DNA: TGTGCCAGTAGTATTACGGGACAGACCTACGAGCAGTACTTC
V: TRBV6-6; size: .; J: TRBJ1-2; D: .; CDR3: CATQLLHYGYTF; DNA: TGTGCCACCCAACTACTCCACTATGGCTACACCTTC
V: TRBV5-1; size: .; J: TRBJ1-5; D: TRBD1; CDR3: CASSLGTGAGQPQHF; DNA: TGCGCCAGCAGCTTAGGGACAGGGGCAGGGCAGCCCCAGCATTTT
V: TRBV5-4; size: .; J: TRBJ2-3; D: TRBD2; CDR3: CASSLTSGSADTQYF; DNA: TGTGCCAGCAGCTTGACTAGCGGGAGCGCAGATACGCAGTATTTT
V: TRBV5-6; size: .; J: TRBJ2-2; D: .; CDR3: CASSLLVAANTGELFF; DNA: TGTGCCAGCAGCTTGTTGGTAGCGGCTAACACCGGGGAGCTGTTTTTT
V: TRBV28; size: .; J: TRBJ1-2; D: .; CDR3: CASSLWLQGVYGYTF; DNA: TGTGCCAGCAGTTTATGGTTACAGGGTGTCTATGGCTACACCTTC
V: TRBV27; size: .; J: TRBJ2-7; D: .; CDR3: CASRPRKTGYEQYF; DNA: TGTGCCAGCAGACCCAGGAAAACAGGCTACGAGCAGTACTTC
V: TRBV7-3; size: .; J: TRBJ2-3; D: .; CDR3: CASSLKSLGAGLSTDTQYF; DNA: TGTGCCAGCAGCTTAAAGTCGTTAGGTGCGGGACTCAGCACAGATACGCAGTATTTT
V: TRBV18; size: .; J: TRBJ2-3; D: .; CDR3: CASSPTTGYTDTQYF; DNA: TGTGCCAGCTCACCAACGACAGGATACACAGATACGCAGTATTTT
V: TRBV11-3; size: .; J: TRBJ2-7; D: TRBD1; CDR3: CASSLGGTETYEQYF; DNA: TGTGCCAGCAGCTTAGGGGGGACAGAAACCTACGAGCAGTACTTC
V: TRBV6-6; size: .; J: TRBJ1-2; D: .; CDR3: CASSYSANYGYTF; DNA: TGTGCCAGCAGTTACTCTGCTAACTATGGCTACACCTTC